These T cell receptor beta chains were read from a single sample in a study of Ad26.COV2.S vaccination and SARS-CoV-2 variants. Some clones are missing from TCRdb's copy, which holds only in-frame ones; the method was immunoSEQ multiplex PCR. The sample shows roughly 240,000 clones, 70% to 90% of them seen only once. Material: peripheral blood, obtained in a trial of Ad26.COV2.S vaccine versus placebo. The receptors were gathered from a person between 18 and 65 years old who received the Ad26.COV2.S COVID-19 vaccine or a placebo. Both conserved end residues are part of each CDR3. A D gene is named only where the DNA matches it firmly. Expanded clones get a size class; other rows say once, few or many, or leave the size out.

>-|14|-|TRBJ2-2|TRBV28
CASSFRGVTGELFF
TGTGCCAGCAGTTTCCGCGGGGTCACCGGGGAGCTGTTTTTT
>-|13|-|TRBJ1-2|TRBV2
CASIRGAGYGYTF
TGTGCCAGCATCCGGGGTGCAGGCTATGGCTACACCTTC
>-|15|-|TRBJ2-2|TRBV5-1
CASSLVQGNTGELFF
TGCGCCAGCAGCTTGGTACAGGGAAACACCGGGGAGCTGTTTTTT
>-|15|-|TRBJ1-6|TRBV6-5
CASGLGGRRVSPLHF
TGTGCCAGCGGACTTGGGGGGCGCAGGGTCTCACCCCTCCACTTT
>-|17|-|TRBJ1-1|TRBV3-1/TRBV3-2
CASSQVGGKGGWTEAFF
TGTGCCAGCAGCCAAGTTGGGGGGAAGGGTGGATGGACTGAAGCTTTCTTT
>-|14|-|TRBJ1-1|TRBV6-6
CASSYRGPETEAFF
TGTGCCAGCAGTTACAGGGGTCCTGAGACTGAAGCTTTCTTT
>TRBD2|15|few|TRBJ2-7|TRBV2
CASSETGREGYEQYF
TGTGCCAGCAGTGAAACTGGACGGGAGGGCTACGAGCAGTACTTC
>TRBD2|14|-|TRBJ2-1|TRBV5-8
CASLKRGGYNEQFF
TGTGCCAGCTTAAAGCGGGGGGGTTACAATGAGCAGTTCTTC
>-|15|-|TRBJ2-1|TRBV4-1
CASSQGYSIKGEQFF
TGCGCCAGCAGCCAAGGTTACTCGATTAAGGGTGAGCAGTTCTTC
>-|16|-|TRBJ2-3|TRBV15
CATSRDGPDHTDTQYF
TGTGCCACCAGCAGAGATGGGCCGGATCACACAGATACGCAGTATTTT
>TRBD1|13|-|TRBJ1-2|TRBV7-9
CASSSGQGDGYTF
TGTGCCAGCAGTTCAGGACAGGGGGATGGCTACACCTTC
>-|17|-|TRBJ1-1|TRBV6-2/TRBV6-3
CAGSYSVGREKNTEAFF
TGTGCCGGCAGTTACTCTGTGGGGAGGGAGAAGAACACTGAAGCTTTCTTT
>TRBD1|15|-|TRBJ1-1|TRBV2
CASSERGQANTEAFF
TGTGCCAGCAGTGAGAGGGGACAGGCAAACACTGAAGCTTTCTTT
>-|14|-|TRBJ2-7|TRBV9
CASSVGGGDYEQYF
TGTGCCAGCAGCGTTGGAGGGGGGGACTACGAGCAGTACTTC
>-|12|-|TRBJ1-5|TRBV28
CASGGLNQPQHF
TGTGCCAGCGGTGGCCTTAATCAGCCCCAGCATTTT
>-|16|-|TRBJ2-1|TRBV7-6
CASSLIRGDGNNEQFF
TGTGCCAGCAGCCTTATCAGGGGGGACGGAAACAATGAGCAGTTCTTC
>TRBD2|15|-|TRBJ2-7|TRBV3-1/TRBV3-2
CASSRPGLAGGEQYF
TGTGCCAGCAGCCGGCCGGGACTAGCGGGAGGCGAGCAGTACTTC
>TRBD1|13|-|TRBJ2-7|TRBV5-1
CASSGGQGGEQYF
TGCGCCAGCAGCGGAGGACAGGGCGGCGAGCAGTACTTC
>-|13|-|TRBJ2-1|TRBV3-1/TRBV3-2
CASSQGAVGEQFF
TGTGCCAGCAGCCAAGGCGCGGTTGGGGAGCAGTTCTTC
>TRBD1|14|-|TRBJ2-7|TRBV7-2
CASSPGQGAYEQYF
TGTGCCAGCAGCCCCGGACAGGGGGCTTACGAGCAGTACTTC
>-|15|-|TRBJ1-5|TRBV21-1
CASSSGGRGNQPQHF
TGTGCCAGCAGCTCCGGCGGCAGGGGAAATCAGCCCCAGCATTTT
>TRBD1|12|-|TRBJ1-2|TRBV19
CASDRGDHGYTF
TGTGCCAGCGACAGGGGAGATCATGGCTACACCTTC
>TRBD1|15|-|TRBJ1-6|TRBV4-3
CASSQTGTAASPLHF
TGCGCCAGCAGCCAAACTGGGACAGCCGCTTCACCCCTCCACTTT
>TRBD1|11|-|TRBJ1-1|TRBV10-2
CASTKDRVPFF
TGCGCCAGCACCAAGGACAGGGTTCCTTTCTTT
>-|14|few|TRBJ2-5|TRBV13
CASSARGAGETQYF
TGTGCCAGCAGCGCCCGGGGAGCTGGGGAGACCCAGTACTTC
>-|15|-|TRBJ1-2|TRBV5-1
CASSLRTDANYGYTF
TGCGCCAGCAGCTTGAGGACAGATGCTAACTATGGCTACACCTTC
>-|13|-|TRBJ1-1|TRBV18
CASSPTGSTEAFF
TGTGCCAGCTCACCGACAGGCAGCACTGAAGCTTTCTTT
>-|15|-|TRBJ2-7|TRBV7-9
CASSSLNGILYEQYF
TGTGCCAGCAGCTCCCTAAACGGCATTCTTTACGAGCAGTACTTC
>TRBD1|14|-|TRBJ2-7|TRBV6-5
CASSWTGGRYEQYF
TGTGCCAGCAGTTGGACAGGGGGGAGGTACGAGCAGTACTTC
>TRBD2|18|-|TRBJ2-3|TRBV10-3
CAISEIAGGFIATDTQYF
TGTGCCATCAGTGAGATAGCGGGAGGGTTCATAGCTACAGATACGCAGTATTTT
>-|14|few|TRBJ1-1|TRBV18
CASSPKSSGAEAFF
TGTGCCAGCTCACCAAAGAGTAGTGGCGCTGAAGCTTTCTTT
>TRBD1|15|once|TRBJ1-5|TRBV4-1
CASSPWTGTSQPQHF
TGCGCCAGCAGCCCCTGGACAGGGACTAGTCAGCCCCAGCATTTT
>TRBD1|14|-|TRBJ2-3|TRBV29-1
CSVERQGRTDTQYF
TGCAGCGTTGAACGACAGGGGCGTACAGATACGCAGTATTTT
>-|15|once|TRBJ2-3|TRBV9
CASSVVGAHTDTQYF
TGTGCCAGCAGCGTAGTCGGAGCACACACAGATACGCAGTATTTT
>TRBD2|14|-|TRBJ2-1|TRBV28
CASILTSGFNEQFF
TGTGCCAGCATCCTGACTAGCGGGTTCAATGAGCAGTTCTTC
>TRBD2|22|-|TRBJ2-5|TRBV27
CASSLSGSPGLAGGRGRETQYF
TGTGCCAGCAGTTTATCAGGGTCCCCCGGACTAGCGGGGGGGCGGGGTAGGGAGACCCAGTACTTC
>-|15|-|TRBJ2-3|TRBV6-5
CASSYSDTPTDTQYF
TGTGCCAGCAGTTACTCAGATACCCCCACAGATACGCAGTATTTT
>TRBD2|16|-|TRBJ2-7|TRBV4-1
CASSQPGREGRYEQYF
TGCGCCAGCAGCCAACCTGGTCGGGAGGGCCGGTACGAGCAGTACTTC
>-|15|once|TRBJ2-5|TRBV10-2
CASSESLGGQETQYF
TGCGCCAGCAGTGAGTCTCTGGGGGGCCAAGAGACCCAGTACTTC